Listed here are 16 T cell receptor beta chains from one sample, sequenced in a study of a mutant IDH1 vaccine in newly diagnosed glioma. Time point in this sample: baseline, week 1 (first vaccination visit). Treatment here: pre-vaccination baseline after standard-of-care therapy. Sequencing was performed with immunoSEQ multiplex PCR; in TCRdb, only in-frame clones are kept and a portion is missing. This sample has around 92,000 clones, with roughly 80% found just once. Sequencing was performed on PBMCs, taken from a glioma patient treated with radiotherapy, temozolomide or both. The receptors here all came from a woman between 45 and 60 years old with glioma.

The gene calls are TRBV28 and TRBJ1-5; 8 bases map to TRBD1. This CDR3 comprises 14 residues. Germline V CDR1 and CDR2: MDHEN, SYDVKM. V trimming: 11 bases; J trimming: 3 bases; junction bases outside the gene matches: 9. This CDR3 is CAGPPGGVNQPQHF. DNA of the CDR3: TGTGCCGGGCCCCCAGGGGGCGTCAATCAGCCCCAGCATTTT. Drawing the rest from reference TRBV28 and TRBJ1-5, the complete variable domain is DVKVTQSSRYLVKRTGEKVFLECVQDMDHENMFWYRQDPGLGLRLIYFSYDVKMKEKGDIPEGYSVSREKKERFSLILESASTNQTSMYLCAGPPGGVNQPQHFGDGTRLSIL.

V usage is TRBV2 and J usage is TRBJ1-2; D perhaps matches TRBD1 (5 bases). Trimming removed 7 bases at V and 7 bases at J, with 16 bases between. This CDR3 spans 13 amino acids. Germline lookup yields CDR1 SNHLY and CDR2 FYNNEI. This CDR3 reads CASTTVGKGGYTF. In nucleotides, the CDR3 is TGTGCCAGCACGACAGTCGGGAAGGGTGGCTACACCTTC.

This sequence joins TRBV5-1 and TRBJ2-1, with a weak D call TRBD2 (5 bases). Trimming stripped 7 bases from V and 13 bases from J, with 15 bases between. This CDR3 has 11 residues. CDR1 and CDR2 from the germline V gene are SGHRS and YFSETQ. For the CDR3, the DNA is TGCGCCAGCGCCCTTTCGGCGGGTCAGTTCTTC. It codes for CASALSAGQFF.

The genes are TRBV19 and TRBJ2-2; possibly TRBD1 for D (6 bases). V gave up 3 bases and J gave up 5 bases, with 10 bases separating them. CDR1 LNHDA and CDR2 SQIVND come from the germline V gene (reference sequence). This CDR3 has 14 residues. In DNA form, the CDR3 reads TGTGCCAGTAGTATTTGGGGGCAAACCGGGGAGCTGTTTTTT. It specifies CASSIWGQTGELFF. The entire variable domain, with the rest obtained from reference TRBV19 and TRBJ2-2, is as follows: DGGITQSPKYLFRKEGQNVTLSCEQNLNHDAMYWYRQDPGQGLRLIYYSQIVNDFQKGDIAEGYSVSREKKESFPLTVTSAQKNPTAFYLCASSIWGQTGELFFGEGSRLTVL.

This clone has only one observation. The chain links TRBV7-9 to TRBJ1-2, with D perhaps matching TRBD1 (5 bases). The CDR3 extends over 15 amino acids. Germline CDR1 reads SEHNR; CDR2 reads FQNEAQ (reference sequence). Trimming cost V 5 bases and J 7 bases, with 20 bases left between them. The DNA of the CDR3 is TGTGCCAGCAGCCGATCGCGGGCAGGGATGGGTGGCTACACCTTC. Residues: CASSRSRAGMGGYTF.

The CDR3 here is CAWSFPGVASYEQYF. The DNA for the CDR3 is TGTGCCTGGAGTTTTCCAGGGGTTGCCTCCTACGAGCAGTACTTC. This chain links TRBV30 with TRBJ2-7; TRBD1 is a possible D gene (6 bases). This CDR3 comprises 15 residues. The V gene's germline CDR1 is GTSNPN and CDR2 SVGIG (reference sequence). The V and J ends lost 2 bases and 0 bases respectively, with 14 bases between them.

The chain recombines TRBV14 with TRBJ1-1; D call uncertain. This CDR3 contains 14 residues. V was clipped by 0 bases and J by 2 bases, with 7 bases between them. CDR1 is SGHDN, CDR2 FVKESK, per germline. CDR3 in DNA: TGTGCCAGCAGCCAAGAGGTCCCAAACACTGAAGCTTTCTTT. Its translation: CASSQEVPNTEAFF.

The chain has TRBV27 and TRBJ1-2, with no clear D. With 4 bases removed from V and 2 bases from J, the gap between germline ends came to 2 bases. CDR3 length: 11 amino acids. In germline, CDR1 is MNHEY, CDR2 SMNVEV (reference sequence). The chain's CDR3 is CASSWNYGYTF. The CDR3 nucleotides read TGTGCCAGCAGTTGGAACTATGGCTACACCTTC.

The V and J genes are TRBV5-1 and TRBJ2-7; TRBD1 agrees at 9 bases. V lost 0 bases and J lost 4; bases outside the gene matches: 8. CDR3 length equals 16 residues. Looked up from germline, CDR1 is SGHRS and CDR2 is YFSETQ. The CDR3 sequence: CASSLGYGTGFYEQYF. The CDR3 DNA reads TGCGCCAGCAGCTTGGGATATGGGACAGGGTTTTACGAGCAGTACTTC. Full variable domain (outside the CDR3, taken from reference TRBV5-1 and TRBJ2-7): KAGVTQTPRYLIKTRGQQVTLSCSPISGHRSVSWYQQTPGQGLQFLFEYFSETQRNKGNFPGRFSGRQFSNSRSEMNVSTLELGDSALYLCASSLGYGTGFYEQYFGPGTRLTVT.

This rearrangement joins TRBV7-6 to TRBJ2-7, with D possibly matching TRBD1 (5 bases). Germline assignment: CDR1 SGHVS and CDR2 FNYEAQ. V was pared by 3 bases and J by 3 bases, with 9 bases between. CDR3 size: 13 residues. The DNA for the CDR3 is TGTGCCAGCAGCTTGGACACAGGCTACGAGCAGTACTTC. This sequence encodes CASSLDTGYEQYF.

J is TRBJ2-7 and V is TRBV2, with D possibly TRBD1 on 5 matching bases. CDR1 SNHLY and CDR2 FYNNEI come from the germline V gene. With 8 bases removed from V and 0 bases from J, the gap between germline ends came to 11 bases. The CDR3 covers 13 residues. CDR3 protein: CASGGHSSYEQYF. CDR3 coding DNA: TGTGCCAGCGGTGGACACAGCTCCTACGAGCAGTACTTC.

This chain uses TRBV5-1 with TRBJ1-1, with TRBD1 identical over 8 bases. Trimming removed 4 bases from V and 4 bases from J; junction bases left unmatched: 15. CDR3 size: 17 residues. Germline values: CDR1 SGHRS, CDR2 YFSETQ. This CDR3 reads CASSPGQGALVVTEAFF. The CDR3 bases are TGCGCCAGCAGCCCGGGGCAGGGGGCATTGGTGGTCACTGAAGCTTTCTTT.

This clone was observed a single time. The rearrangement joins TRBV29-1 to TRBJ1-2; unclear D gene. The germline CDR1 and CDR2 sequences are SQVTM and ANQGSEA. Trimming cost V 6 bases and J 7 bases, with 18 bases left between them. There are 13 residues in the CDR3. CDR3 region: CSVTPMRGGGYTF. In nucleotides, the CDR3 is TGCAGCGTGACCCCGATGCGGGGAGGTGGCTACACCTTC.

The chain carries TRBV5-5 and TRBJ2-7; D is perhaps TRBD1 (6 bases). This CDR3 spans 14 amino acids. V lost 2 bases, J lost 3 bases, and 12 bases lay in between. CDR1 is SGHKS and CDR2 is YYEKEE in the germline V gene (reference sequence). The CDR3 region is CASSFIQGNYEQYF. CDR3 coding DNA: TGTGCCAGCAGCTTCATACAGGGAAACTACGAGCAGTACTTC.

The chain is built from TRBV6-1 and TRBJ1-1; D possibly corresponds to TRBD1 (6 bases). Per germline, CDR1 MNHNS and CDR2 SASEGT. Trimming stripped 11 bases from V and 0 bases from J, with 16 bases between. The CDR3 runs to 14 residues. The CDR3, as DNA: TGTGCCTTTACAGGGACTCCGATGAACACTGAAGCTTTCTTT. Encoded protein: CAFTGTPMNTEAFF.

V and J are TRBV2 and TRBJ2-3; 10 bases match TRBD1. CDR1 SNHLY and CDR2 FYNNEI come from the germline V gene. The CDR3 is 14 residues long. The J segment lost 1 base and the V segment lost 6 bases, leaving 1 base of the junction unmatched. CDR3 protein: CASRGTGGTDTQYF. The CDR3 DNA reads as TGTGCCAGCAGAGGGACAGGGGGCACAGATACGCAGTATTTT.